This T cell receptor beta chain derives from a study of CD4 T cells in relation to SARS-CoV-2 and coronaviruses. Study-level points and caveats: This crossreactivity analysis covered spike protein alone, no other viral proteins.

CD4+ T cells from unexposed donors were obtained before the COVID-19 pandemic (2011-2018). TCRdb's table, derived via immunoSEQ multiplex PCR, lists solely in-frame clones and lacks some. The table has tens of thousands of clones, approximately 94% seen once; the top ten hold around 0.13%. With respect to this clone: The antigen is undetermined.

Sequencing was performed on naive CD4+ T cells from PBMCs. Noted subset: naive CD4+ T cells isolated by negative enrichment. The TCR was taken from a human donor in good health.

The CDR3 reads CATSRNFAGGVVQYF. Here the CDR3 DNA reads TGTGCCACCAGCAGAAACTTCGCTGGGGGGGTCGTGCAGTACTTC. The rearrangement links TRBV15 to TRBJ2-7, with 7 bases lining up with TRBD2. Germline CDR1 reads LNHNV; CDR2 reads YYDKDF (reference sequence). The trim removed 2 bases at V and 9 bases at J, leaving 13 bases unmatched. The CDR3 runs to 15 residues.